This T cell receptor delta chain was obtained from a study of gamma-delta chains in newborns, infants, children. Looking at the study overall: Microbial exposure reportedly drives polyclonal innate γδ T cell expansion after birth.

This clone was detected a few times. TCRdb reanalyzed the reads using CATT. The table has fewer than 12,000 delta-chain clones, about 8.2% seen once; the top ten hold 8.8%. Trimming removed 2 bases at V and 4 bases at J, with 17 bases between. Germline assignment: CDR1 TSWWSYY and CDR2 QGS. This CDR3 comprises 16 residues. The gene calls are TRDV1 and TRDJ1; D is unresolved. The sample consisted of blood. This TCR was recovered from a child who was a newborn, infant or young child, either healthy, febrile or measles-vaccinated (not recorded which). This CDR3 reads CALGEDPPQVCDKLIF. DNA of the CDR3: TGTGCTCTTGGGGAAGATCCCCCCCAGGTCTGCGATAAACTCATCTTT.